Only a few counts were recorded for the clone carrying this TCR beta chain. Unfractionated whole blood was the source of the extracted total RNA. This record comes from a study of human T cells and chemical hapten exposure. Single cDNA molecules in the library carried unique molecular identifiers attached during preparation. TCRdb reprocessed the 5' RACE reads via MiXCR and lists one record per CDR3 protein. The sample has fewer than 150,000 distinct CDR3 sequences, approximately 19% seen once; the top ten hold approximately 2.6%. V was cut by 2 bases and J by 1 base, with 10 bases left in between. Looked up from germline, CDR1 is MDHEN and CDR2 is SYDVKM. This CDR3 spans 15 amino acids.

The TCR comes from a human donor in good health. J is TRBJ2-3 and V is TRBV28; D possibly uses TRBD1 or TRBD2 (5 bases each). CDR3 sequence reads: CASSLGGLRTDTQYF. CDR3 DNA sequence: TGTGCCAGCAGTTTAGGGGGTCTTCGCACAGATACGCAGTATTTT.